This T cell receptor beta chain was captured by sequencing in a study of beta chain features in type 1 diabetes. CD45RO/CCR7/CD25/CD127/CD95/CD27 sorting isolated CD4+ naive, central memory, regulatory and stem cell-like memory cells. A word on this clone: The target antigen is unknown.

The authors reverse transcribed all of the isolated RNA, so sequencing captured expressed TCRB transcripts. The method was immunoSEQ multiplex PCR; TCRdb's version includes in-frame clones alone and lacks a portion of them. Of 630,000 or so clones listed, around 15% were seen once; the top ten hold 0.035% to 0.045%. Regarding the study as a whole: Shortening that was moderate but significant affected the TCRB CDR3s of Type 1 diabetes patients in all four CD4+ subsets.

The length of the CDR3 is 18 residues. Per the germline V gene, CDR1 is LGHNA and CDR2 is YSLEER. V shed 2 bases, J shed 3 bases, and the junction held 9 bases outside the gene matches. The sequenced material came from naive CD4+ T cells from blood. The chain links TRBV4-3 to TRBJ2-3; 12 bases map to TRBD2. This sequence originates from a man in his late teens or twenties with type 1 diabetes. The CDR3 here is CASSQMLAGGPSTDTQYF. The DNA of the CDR3 is TGCGCCAGCAGCCAAATGCTAGCGGGGGGGCCGAGTACAGATACGCAGTATTTT.